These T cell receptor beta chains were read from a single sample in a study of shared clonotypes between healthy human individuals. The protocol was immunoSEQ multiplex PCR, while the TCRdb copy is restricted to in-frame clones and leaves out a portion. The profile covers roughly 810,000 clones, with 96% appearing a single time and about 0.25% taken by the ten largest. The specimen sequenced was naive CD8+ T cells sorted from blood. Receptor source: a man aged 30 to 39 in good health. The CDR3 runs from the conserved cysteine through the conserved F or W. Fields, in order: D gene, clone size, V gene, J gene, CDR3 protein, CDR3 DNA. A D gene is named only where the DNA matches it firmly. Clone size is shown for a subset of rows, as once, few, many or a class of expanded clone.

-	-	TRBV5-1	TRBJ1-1	CASSLDEGPMNTEAFF	TGCGCCAGCAGCTTGGATGAGGGACCTATGAACACTGAAGCTTTCTTT
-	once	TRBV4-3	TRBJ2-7	CASSQDWAAAYEQYF	TGCGCCAGCAGCCAAGATTGGGCCGCAGCCTACGAGCAGTACTTC
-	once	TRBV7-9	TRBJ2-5	CASSTQPFMETQYF	TGTGCCAGCAGCACCCAACCCTTTATGGAGACCCAGTACTTC
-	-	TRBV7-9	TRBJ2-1	CASRGSQVRERANEQFF	TGTGCCAGCAGAGGGAGTCAGGTCCGGGAGAGGGCCAATGAGCAGTTCTTC
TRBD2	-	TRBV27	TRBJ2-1	CASSPRASGRDEQFF	TGTGCCAGCAGTCCTAGGGCTAGCGGGAGGGATGAGCAGTTCTTC
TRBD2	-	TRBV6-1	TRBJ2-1	CASSEIAGEISSRQFF	TGTGCCAGCAGTGAAATAGCGGGGGAGATCTCATCGCGGCAGTTCTTC
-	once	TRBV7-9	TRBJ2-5	CASTVVEGETQYF	TGTGCCAGCACCGTGGTGGAGGGAGAGACCCAGTACTTC
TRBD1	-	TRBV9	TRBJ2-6	CASSALTGARFGANVLTF	TGTGCCAGCAGCGCACTCACAGGGGCCAGGTTTGGGGCCAACGTCCTGACTTTC
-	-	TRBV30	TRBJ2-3	CASYRVESDTQYF	TGTGCCTCCTATAGAGTGGAATCAGATACGCAGTATTTT
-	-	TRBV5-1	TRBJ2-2	CASSLGLGWAGELFF	TGCGCCAGCAGCTTGGGACTAGGCTGGGCCGGGGAGCTGTTTTTT
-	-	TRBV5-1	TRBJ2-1	CASSPGYRGGSYNEQFF	TGCGCCAGCAGCCCAGGCTACAGGGGCGGGAGCTACAATGAGCAGTTCTTC
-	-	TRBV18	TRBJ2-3	CASSSYAWPDTQYF	TGTGCCAGCTCCTCGTATGCTTGGCCAGATACGCAGTATTTT
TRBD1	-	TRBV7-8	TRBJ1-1	CASSPLKGAGTEAFF	TGTGCCAGCAGCCCCTTGAAGGGGGCAGGCACTGAAGCTTTCTTT
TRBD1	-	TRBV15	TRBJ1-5	CATSRDRASNQPQHF	TGTGCCACCAGCAGGGACAGGGCCAGCAATCAGCCCCAGCATTTT
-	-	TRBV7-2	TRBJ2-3	CASSLDVVRTSTDTQYF	TGTGCCAGCAGCTTAGACGTGGTCAGAACTAGCACAGATACGCAGTATTTT
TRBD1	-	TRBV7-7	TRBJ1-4	CASSPSQGTGGSEKLFF	TGTGCTAGCAGCCCGTCCCAGGGGACAGGGGGGAGTGAAAAACTGTTTTTT
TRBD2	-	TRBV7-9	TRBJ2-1	CASTSTSGRRDEQFF	TGTGCCAGCACCTCTACTAGCGGGAGGCGGGATGAGCAGTTCTTC